Presented here are 28 T cell receptor beta chains from one specimen sequenced in a study of cytomegalovirus exposure and HLA in healthy donors. PCR employed 60 Vbeta and 13 Jbeta primers. TCRdb's copy holds only in-frame clones and misses some; the assay was immunoSEQ multiplex PCR. The sample lists 85,000 to 90,000 clones, around 74% occurring once. Source material: PBMCs. These receptors were collected from a man between 25 and 39 years old in good health and CMV-seropositive.

The V gene is TRBV10-3, the J gene TRBJ2-7, with a tentative D call TRBD1 (6 bases). V lost 2 bases and J lost 0, with 11 bases in between. Germline V gives CDR1 ENHRY, CDR2 SYGVKD. This CDR3 is 15 amino acids long. The CDR3 sequence: CAISEPRDNSYEQYF. The CDR3 DNA reads TGTGCCATCAGTGAGCCCCGGGACAACTCCTACGAGCAGTACTTC.

The rearrangement uses TRBV4-1 and TRBJ1-1; D ambiguous. The V end lost 3 bases, the J end lost 0 bases, and 14 bases lay between the germline ends. The CDR3 length is 16 residues. CDR1 MGHRA and CDR2 YSYEKL come from the germline V gene. The chain's CDR3 is CASSQGWGGMNTEAFF. CDR3 in DNA: TGCGCCAGCAGCCAGGGGTGGGGAGGGATGAACACTGAAGCTTTCTTT.

The chain links TRBV18 to TRBJ2-5; D unresolved. The J call could be wrong; TRBJ2-7 is a better fit for the DNA end. The length of the CDR3 is 12 residues. The germline V gene has CDR1 KGHSH and CDR2 LQKENI. The CDR3 protein is CASSPTLYEQYF. The DNA for the CDR3 is TGTGCCAGCTCACCAACCCTGTACGAGCAGTACTTC.

The V gene is TRBV11-2, the J gene TRBJ2-1; 16 bases are shared with TRBD2. Trimming at V came to 6 bases and at J to 7 bases, leaving 0 bases not matched to a gene. The CDR3 loop spans 14 amino acids. Germline V gene lookup returns CDR1 SGHAT and CDR2 FQNNGV. CDR3 nucleotides: TGTGCCAGCAGGGGACTAGCGGGGGGGAATGAGCAGTTCTTC. Residues: CASRGLAGGNEQFF.

The V and J genes are TRBV6-1 and TRBJ1-6; weak D call: TRBD1 (6 bases). CDR1 MNHNS and CDR2 SASEGT come from the germline V gene. The V end was cut by 2 bases, the J end by 10 bases, with 15 bases between. CDR3 size: 15 residues. CDR3 protein: CASSEFGTPDSPLHF. Written as DNA, the CDR3 is TGTGCCAGCAGTGAATTTGGGACACCTGACTCACCCCTCCACTTT.

This clone was recorded only once. The rearrangement links TRBV7-3 to TRBJ2-2; 10 bases line up with TRBD2. Germline CDR1 is SGHTA and CDR2 is FQGTGA. Trimming at V came to 5 bases and at J to 7 bases, leaving 7 bases not matched to a gene. The CDR3 sequence is 15 residues long. The CDR3 region is CASSPRLAGVGELFF. Here the CDR3 DNA reads TGTGCCAGCAGCCCCAGACTAGCGGGTGTCGGGGAGCTGTTTTTT.

The chain joins TRBV28 to TRBJ1-5; the D gene is possibly TRBD1 (5 bases). Germline lookup yields CDR1 MDHEN and CDR2 SYDVKM. The CDR3 is 16 residues long. Trimming pared 4 bases from V and 4 bases from J, leaving 17 bases between. The CDR3 DNA follows: TGTGCCAGCAGTTCAATGGAAGACAGTCGGAATCAGCCCCAGCATTTT. Protein: CASSSMEDSRNQPQHF.

The chain recombines TRBV6-5 with TRBJ2-2; D call uncertain. The CDR3 is 15 amino acids. Germline loops: CDR1 MNHEY, CDR2 SVGAGI. Trimming shortened V by 6 bases and J by 0 bases, and 11 bases separated the two germline ends. CDR3 DNA: TGTGCCAGCAGCTTACACCGTTCGAACACCGGGGAGCTGTTTTTT. Its protein is CASSLHRSNTGELFF.

The CDR3 DNA follows: TGTGCCAGCAGCTATGAGCGGACCTACGAGCAGTACTTC. Its protein is CASSYERTYEQYF. The chain links TRBV7-2 to TRBJ2-7, with a weak D call TRBD2 (5 bases). The germline V gene has CDR1 SGHTA and CDR2 FQGNSA. The CDR3 contains 13 residues. Trimming removed 4 bases from V and 2 bases from J, with 9 bases in between.

This clone showed up just a few times. This chain joins TRBV6-6 and TRBJ2-5; 12 bases line up with TRBD1. The CDR3 is made up of 15 amino acids. J was trimmed by 3 bases and V by 9 bases; bases with no gene match: 8. From germline, CDR1 is MNHNY and CDR2 SVGAGI (reference sequence). The CDR3 is CASRGTGGGEETQYF. The CDR3 DNA reads as TGTGCCAGTCGGGGGACAGGGGGCGGAGAAGAGACCCAGTACTTC.

The chain recombines TRBV6-1 with TRBJ2-3, with TRBD1 matching 7 bases. J gave up 5 bases and V 5 bases, and 7 bases lay outside the gene matches. Germline values: CDR1 MNHNS, CDR2 SASEGT. CDR3 length equals 14 residues. This CDR3 reads CASSTTGNEDTQYF. The DNA of the CDR3 is TGTGCCAGCAGTACGACAGGGAATGAAGATACGCAGTATTTT.

A single count supports this clone. V is TRBV6-5 and J is TRBJ2-7; D not certain. Deletions cut 7 bases from V and 0 bases from J, with 4 bases between. Per germline, CDR1 MNHEY and CDR2 SVGAGI. There are 11 residues in the CDR3. The CDR3 loop reads CASTYSYEQYF. DNA of the CDR3: TGTGCCAGCACCTACTCCTACGAGCAGTACTTC.

The chain employs TRBV6-4 and TRBJ2-1; D may be TRBD2 (5 bases). CDR1 is MRHNA and CDR2 is SNTAGT in the germline V gene. V was pared by 0 bases and J by 0 bases, with 12 bases between. The CDR3 has 17 amino acids. CDR3 in amino acids: CASSDSYGVSSYNEQFF. DNA for the CDR3: TGTGCCAGCAGTGACTCGTACGGGGTCAGCTCCTACAATGAGCAGTTCTTC.

This clone was counted between two and nine times. The chain uses TRBV7-3 and TRBJ2-5, with a weak D call TRBD1 (5 bases). Germline V gene lookup returns CDR1 SGHTA and CDR2 FQGTGA. This CDR3 is 15 amino acids long. V dropped 2 bases and J dropped 6 bases, with 16 bases sitting between them. The CDR3 sequence is CASSLAYKGPKTQYF. The DNA for the CDR3 is TGTGCCAGCAGCTTAGCTTATAAGGGGCCCAAGACCCAGTACTTC.

This sequence joins TRBV7-8 and TRBJ2-5; 7 nucleotides align to TRBD1. V shed 5 bases, J shed 2 bases, and the junction held 14 bases outside the gene matches. This CDR3 region has 17 residues. The V gene's germline CDR1 is SGHVS and CDR2 FQNEAQ. The CDR3 spells CASSLTPTQGIQETQYF. The CDR3 region has the DNA TGTGCCAGCAGCCTCACTCCCACACAGGGGATACAAGAGACCCAGTACTTC.

The sample holds one count of this clone. The chain joins TRBV6-1 to TRBJ1-2, with TRBD1 matching over 9 bases. Germline V CDR1 and CDR2: MNHNS, SASEGT. The CDR3 extends over 14 amino acids. Losses at the gene ends were 4 bases for V and 9 bases for J; bases not matched to a gene: 9. The CDR3 loop reads CASSAGTGLLRYTF. The DNA of the CDR3 is TGTGCCAGCAGTGCCGGGACAGGGTTACTACGCTACACCTTC.

V and J are TRBV19 and TRBJ1-5, with 8 positions matching TRBD1. CDR3 length: 16 amino acids. CDR1 and CDR2 (germline): LNHDA, SQIVND (reference sequence). The V segment lost 5 bases and the J segment 4 bases; nucleotides outside the gene matches: 10. The CDR3: CASSPQGAFGNQPQHF. The CDR3 DNA sequence: TGTGCCAGTAGTCCCCAGGGGGCGTTTGGGAATCAGCCCCAGCATTTT.

This clone qualifies as medium-sized (0.01 to 0.1%). The chain uses TRBV4-2 and TRBJ2-7, with TRBD2 matching 10 bases. The CDR3 consists of 16 residues. CDR1 is LGHNA, CDR2 YNFKEQ, per germline. The V and J ends lost 0 bases and 0 bases, in that order; junction bases with no gene match: 2. As DNA, the CDR3 is TGTGCCAGCAGCCAAGATAGCGGGGGGCCCTCCTACGAGCAGTACTTC. Amino acid sequence: CASSQDSGGPSYEQYF.

The chain joins TRBV6-1 to TRBJ1-5, with D perhaps matching TRBD1 (6 bases). There are 16 residues in the CDR3. V lost 4 bases to trimming and J lost 1 base, with 14 bases between them. Germline V gene sequence: CDR1 MNHNS, CDR2 SASEGT. CDR3 bases: TGTGCCAGCAGTGGAGGACAGAGCACGAGCAATCAGCCCCAGCATTTT. Translated: CASSGGQSTSNQPQHF.

The chain recombines TRBV18 with TRBJ2-2; TRBD1 aligns across 7 bases. Germline CDR1 reads KGHSH; CDR2 reads LQKENI. The CDR3 runs 16 residues. V was pared by 5 bases and J by 3 bases, with 9 bases of the junction left unmatched. The CDR3, as DNA: TGTGCCAGCTCATCAAACAGGGGTTTAGACACCGGGGAGCTGTTTTTT. Translation gives CASSSNRGLDTGELFF.

In this sample, this clone turned up once. The rearrangement joins TRBV7-2 to TRBJ2-7, with 9 nucleotides matching TRBD2. J gave up 5 bases and V 5 bases, and 10 bases lay outside the gene matches. This CDR3 is 15 amino acids long. CDR1 and CDR2 from the germline V gene are SGHTA and FQGNSA. In nucleotides, the CDR3 is TGTGCCAGCAGCGAAATCGGCGGGGGGGCCCACGAGCAGTACTTC. Translation: CASSEIGGGAHEQYF.

The chain links TRBV18 to TRBJ1-5; no firm D call. Trimming took off 3 bases at V and 4 bases at J, with 10 bases between the two ends. Germline loops: CDR1 KGHSH, CDR2 LQKENI. The CDR3 contains 14 residues. The CDR3 here is CASSPGVRNQPQHF. CDR3 coding DNA: TGTGCCAGCTCACCCGGGGTTAGGAATCAGCCCCAGCATTTT.

The chain joins TRBV5-5 to TRBJ2-3; 15 bases line up with TRBD2. Germline CDR1 reads SGHKS; CDR2 reads YYEKEE (reference sequence). The CDR3 runs 17 residues. V was clipped by 6 bases and J by 5 bases; unmatched bases: 10. The CDR3 is CASTEGLAGGPVDTQYF. The DNA for the CDR3 is TGTGCCAGCACCGAAGGACTAGCGGGGGGGCCGGTAGATACGCAGTATTTT.

This chain connects TRBV4-1 to TRBJ2-1, with D possibly matching TRBD1 (5 bases). The CDR3 totals 14 residues. V lost 1 base, J lost 7 bases, and 11 bases lay in between. Germline-derived CDR1 and CDR2 are MGHRA and YSYEKL. DNA for the CDR3: TGCGCCAGCAGCCAAGTAAGGGGCAGGAATGAGCAGTTCTTC. Translated, it gives CASSQVRGRNEQFF.

In nucleotides, the CDR3 is TGTGCCAGTAATGACGGTTTGACAGGATTTGGTCAGCCCCAGCATTTT. Translated: CASNDGLTGFGQPQHF. The J gene is TRBJ1-5, the V gene TRBV19; tentatively, D is TRBD1 (6 bases). This CDR3 has 16 amino acids. Germline loops: CDR1 LNHDA, CDR2 SQIVND (reference sequence). Trimming took off 7 bases at V and 6 bases at J, with 22 bases between the two ends. The full variable domain, with the rest looked up from reference TRBV19 and TRBJ1-5, is DGGITQSPKYLFRKEGQNVTLSCEQNLNHDAMYWYRQDPGQGLRLIYYSQIVNDFQKGDIAEGYSVSREKKESFPLTVTSAQKNPTAFYLCASNDGLTGFGQPQHFGDGTRLSIL.

This clone was seen only once. The V and J genes are TRBV5-5 and TRBJ2-1; 8 bases match TRBD1. The CDR3 is 14 amino acids. V lost 5 bases, J lost 4 bases, and 5 bases stayed unmatched. Germline V gives CDR1 SGHKS, CDR2 YYEKEE (reference sequence). CDR3 region: CASSMRQGYNEQFF. The CDR3 DNA is TGTGCCAGCAGTATGCGACAGGGGTACAATGAGCAGTTCTTC.

The chain is built from TRBV4-1 and TRBJ2-2; the D gene is possibly TRBD2 (7 bases). CDR3 length: 17 amino acids. CDR1 and CDR2 from the germline V gene are MGHRA and YSYEKL. Trimming removed 1 base at V and 4 bases at J, with 16 bases between. The CDR3 sequence: CASSQVSGGRGTGELFF. CDR3 in DNA: TGCGCCAGCAGCCAAGTCTCGGGGGGCCGTGGCACCGGGGAGCTGTTTTTT.

This clone has only a few counts. In DNA form, the CDR3 reads TGCGCCAGCAGCCCGCCAGGAGGCTCTGGAAACACCATATATTTT. Protein: CASSPPGGSGNTIYF. This sequence joins TRBV4-3 and TRBJ1-3; D uncertain. Trimming shortened V by 4 bases and J by 0 bases, and 10 bases separated the two germline ends. Germline V gives CDR1 LGHNA, CDR2 YSLEER. The CDR3 is 15 amino acids.